This is a list of T cell receptor beta chains from one sample in a study of shared clonotypes between healthy human individuals. Profiling relied on immunoSEQ multiplex PCR, and the TCRdb table lists in-frame clones only, not all of them. Of just over 2,000,000 clones in the sample, around 96% were seen once. The sequencing sample was made of naive CD8+ T cells sorted from blood. These receptors were taken from a man aged 18 to 29 in good health. Each CDR3 is given with its conserved first and last residue. A D gene is named only where the DNA matches it firmly. Clone size appears in some rows only: once, few, many, or a class for an expanded clone.

abundance	v_gene	d_gene	j_gene	CDR3aa	CDR3nt
-	TRBV6-4	-	TRBJ1-5	CASSAAPPQVQPQHF	TGTGCCAGCAGTGCCGCCCCCCCCCAGGTCCAGCCCCAGCATTTT
few	TRBV5-4	-	TRBJ1-2	CASSHGTNGYTF	TGTGCCAGCAGCCACGGGACGAATGGCTACACCTTC
-	TRBV4-1	-	TRBJ2-2	CASSPSRLSNTGELFF	TGCGCCAGCAGCCCGTCGCGGCTCTCGAACACCGGGGAGCTGTTTTTT
-	TRBV28	-	TRBJ2-3	CASSNTIFGRGTDTQYF	TGTGCCAGCAGTAACACAATTTTCGGACGAGGCACAGATACGCAGTATTTT
-	TRBV13	TRBD2	TRBJ2-7	CASSLNSGTAAYEQYF	TGTGCCAGCAGCTTGAATAGCGGGACTGCCGCCTACGAGCAGTACTTC
-	TRBV5-6	-	TRBJ2-3	CASSPTAVSTDTQYF	TGTGCCAGCAGCCCGACAGCAGTTAGCACAGATACGCAGTATTTT
-	TRBV6-5	TRBD1	TRBJ2-7	CASSYSTGQAYYEQYF	TGTGCCAGCAGTTACTCGACCGGACAGGCCTACTACGAGCAGTACTTC
-	TRBV6-1	TRBD1	TRBJ1-2	CASSEGQGNYGYTF	TGTGCCAGCAGTGAGGGACAGGGCAACTATGGCTACACCTTC
-	TRBV7-9	TRBD2	TRBJ2-7	CASSPGLAGTYEQYF	TGTGCCAGCAGCCCGGGACTAGCGGGAACCTACGAGCAGTACTTC
-	TRBV9	TRBD2	TRBJ2-3	CASSDRPTSGSTDTQYF	TGTGCCAGCAGCGACCGTCCAACTAGCGGGAGCACAGATACGCAGTATTTT
-	TRBV5-1	-	TRBJ1-6	CASSFVDYNSPLHF	TGCGCCAGCAGCTTTGTGGACTATAATTCACCCCTCCACTTT
-	TRBV29-1	-	TRBJ2-7	CSVPAGRRPYEQYF	TGCAGCGTTCCCGCAGGGCGAAGACCCTACGAGCAGTACTTC